A single sample gave rise to the 13 T cell receptor beta chains below, sequenced in a study of blood T cell repertoires in COVID-19. Profiled with immunoSEQ multiplex PCR; TCRdb holds only in-frame clones, not every one. The sample records 70,000 to 100,000 clones, almost 90% being singletons. Sequencing was done on a sample of peripheral blood. The source is a woman between 70 and 85 years old with acute or convalescent COVID-19.

The chain is built from TRBV4-2 and TRBJ2-1; a possible D gene is TRBD1 (5 bases). CDR3 length equals 14 residues. Germline V gives CDR1 LGHNA, CDR2 YNFKEQ. V lost 0 bases and J 11 bases, leaving 14 bases between the germline ends. The CDR3 reads CASSQDGAVGKQFF. Written as DNA, the CDR3 is TGTGCCAGCAGCCAAGATGGGGCAGTTGGTAAGCAGTTCTTC.

The chain couples TRBV28 to TRBJ2-5; D gene ambiguous. Germline V gives CDR1 MDHEN, CDR2 SYDVKM. The V gene lost 6 bases and the J gene lost 3 bases, with 17 bases spanning the gap. The CDR3 runs to 15 residues. CDR3 coding DNA: TGTGCCAGCAGACATTATGACGGAGCGAAAGAGACCCAGTACTTC. It yields the protein CASRHYDGAKETQYF.

This clone was counted a single time. The CDR3 DNA sequence: TGTGCCACCAGTGATTCGGGTCCGATCTCCTACAATGAGCAGTTCTTC. It codes for CATSDSGPISYNEQFF. The chain combines TRBV24-1 with TRBJ2-1; D is unresolved. CDR1 is KGHDR, CDR2 SFDVKD, per germline. The CDR3 has 16 amino acids. With 2 bases removed from V and 0 bases from J, the gap between germline ends came to 10 bases.

The chain is built from TRBV5-8 and TRBJ2-3; 10 positions match TRBD2. V lost 1 base to trimming and J lost 2 bases; unmatched junction nucleotides: 7. CDR1 is SGHTS, CDR2 YDEGEE, per germline. The CDR3 has 17 amino acids. CDR3 amino acids: CASSLILAGVITDTQYF. The CDR3 coding sequence is TGTGCCAGCAGCTTGATCCTAGCGGGAGTGATCACAGATACGCAGTATTTT.

The chain combines TRBV12-3 or TRBV12-4 with TRBJ1-2, with 9 bases identical to TRBD1. The CDR3 sequence is 12 residues long. V gave up 8 bases and J gave up 4 bases; unmatched junction bases: 2. This CDR3 reads CASQGQGYGYTF. CDR3 sequence (DNA): TGTGCCAGCCAGGGACAGGGCTATGGCTACACCTTC.

The rearrangement links TRBV5-4 to TRBJ2-2, with D unclear. The V gene lost 4 bases and the J gene lost 7 bases, with 8 bases spanning the gap. There are 12 residues in the CDR3. In germline, CDR1 is SGHNT, CDR2 YYREEE (reference sequence). The CDR3: CASSAAFGELFF. The CDR3 bases are TGTGCCAGCAGCGCAGCGTTCGGGGAGCTGTTTTTT.

This chain joins TRBV7-2 and TRBJ1-2; D possibly corresponds to TRBD1 (5 bases). This CDR3 spans 14 amino acids. The germline V gene encodes CDR1 SGHTA and CDR2 FQGNSA. Trimming took 4 bases from V and 4 from J, leaving 13 bases between them. CDR3 sequence: CASSSPGLSYGYTF. The CDR3 coding sequence is TGTGCCAGCAGCTCGCCGGGACTGAGCTATGGCTACACCTTC.

The chain recombines TRBV7-2 with TRBJ2-7; 12 nucleotides match TRBD2. The CDR3 is 16 residues long. The V and J ends lost 5 bases and 5 bases, in that order; junction bases with no gene match: 10. Germline assignment: CDR1 SGHTA and CDR2 FQGNSA. Here the CDR3 DNA reads TGTGCCAGCAGCCCGGCGGGAGGGACTAGCGGGCACGAGCAGTACTTC. It encodes CASSPAGGTSGHEQYF. The variable domain in full, with the rest retrieved from reference TRBV7-2 and TRBJ2-7, is GAGVSQSPSNKVTEKGKDVELRCDPISGHTALYWYRQSLGQGLEFLIYFQGNSAPDKSGLPSDRFSAERTGGSVSTLTIQRTQQEDSAVYLCASSPAGGTSGHEQYFGPGTRLTVT.

The chain employs TRBV28 and TRBJ2-7; a weak D match, TRBD2 (5 bases). This CDR3 contains 14 residues. Germline CDR1 MDHEN, CDR2 SYDVKM. V lost 2 bases, J lost 6 bases, and 14 bases lay in between. The CDR3 sequence: CASSLGGSHAEQYF. For the CDR3, the DNA is TGTGCCAGCAGTTTAGGAGGCAGCCACGCCGAGCAGTACTTC.

The chain combines TRBV4-2 with TRBJ1-1; D uncertain. This CDR3 has 12 amino acids. The V end was cut by 1 base, the J end by 7 bases, with 7 bases between. Germline V gene data show CDR1 as LGHNA and CDR2 as YNFKEQ. In DNA form, the CDR3 reads TGTGCCAGCAGCCAAGCGGGATTTGAAGCTTTCTTT. Translated, it gives CASSQAGFEAFF.

This clone was picked up one time. The chain couples TRBV12-3 or TRBV12-4 to TRBJ2-1; no reliable D call. The CDR3 sequence is 12 residues long. V was trimmed by 1 base and J by 11 bases, leaving 9 bases between them. In DNA, the CDR3 is TGTGCCAGCAGTTTAGTGCGATCCCAGCAGTTCTTC. Its protein product is CASSLVRSQQFF.

This chain links TRBV7-2 with TRBJ2-5; possible D gene TRBD2, 5 bases. The V gene lost 1 base and the J gene lost 5 bases, with 20 bases spanning the gap. The CDR3 totals 17 residues. The V gene's germline CDR1 is SGHTA and CDR2 FQGNSA. As DNA, the CDR3 is TGTGCCAGCAGCTTAGAGGCGGGTACCCCCATCCGGGAGACCCAGTACTTC. This sequence encodes CASSLEAGTPIRETQYF.

The rearrangement links TRBV30 to TRBJ2-4, with D tentatively TRBD2 (6 bases). Germline loops: CDR1 GTSNPN, CDR2 SVGIG (reference sequence). V lost 4 bases, J lost 0 bases, and 13 bases lay in between. This CDR3 comprises 15 residues. The CDR3 protein is CAWNFRELAKNIQYF. The CDR3 DNA sequence: TGTGCCTGGAACTTCCGGGAGCTAGCCAAAAACATTCAGTACTTC.